The 11 T cell receptor beta chains below come from one sample, sequenced in a study of shared clonotypes between healthy human individuals. Data came from immunoSEQ multiplex PCR; TCRdb stores just in-frame clones and leaves some out. The table records over a million clones, about 80% of them present only once. The sequencing sample was made of memory CD4+ T cells sorted from blood. Regarding subset: CD45RA-negative fraction. Source of these receptors: a man younger than 35 in good health.

V is TRBV5-1 and J is TRBJ2-1; TRBD2 matches 13 bases. CDR3 length equals 18 residues. V trimming: 0 bases; J trimming: 5 bases; junction bases outside the gene matches: 8. CDR1 and CDR2 (germline): SGHRS, YFSETQ. The CDR3 reads CASSLVVLLAGGDNEQFF. CDR3 DNA: TGCGCCAGCAGCTTGGTTGTCCTACTAGCGGGAGGGGACAATGAGCAGTTCTTC.

The chain uses TRBV10-3 and TRBJ2-5, with a tentative D call TRBD1 (6 bases). The CDR3 is 13 residues long. Trimming took off 6 bases at V and 4 bases at J, with 12 bases between the two ends. Looked up from germline, CDR1 is ENHRY and CDR2 is SYGVKD. The CDR3 spells CAIRKGGGETQYF. CDR3 DNA sequence: TGTGCCATCAGGAAAGGGGGTGGAGAGACCCAGTACTTC.

The rearrangement joins TRBV5-6 to TRBJ2-2; D possibly corresponds to TRBD2 (6 bases). Germline CDR1 and CDR2: SGHDT and YYEEEE. This CDR3 has 16 residues. V gave up 0 bases and J gave up 4 bases, with 13 bases separating them. The chain's CDR3 is CASSLAPGGGTGELFF. The CDR3 DNA reads TGTGCCAGCAGCTTGGCCCCCGGGGGAGGCACCGGGGAGCTGTTTTTT.

The chain employs TRBV18 and TRBJ2-2; D unclear. This CDR3 comprises 12 residues. V dropped 4 bases and J dropped 3 bases, with 3 bases sitting between them. Germline assignment: CDR1 KGHSH and CDR2 LQKENI. The CDR3 DNA sequence: TGTGCCAGCTCACGATACACCGGGGAGCTGTTTTTT. It specifies CASSRYTGELFF.

This clone was counted once. The rearrangement joins TRBV7-8 to TRBJ2-2, with 12 bases aligning to TRBD1. CDR3 length: 18 amino acids. Germline V gene lookup returns CDR1 SGHVS and CDR2 FQNEAQ. V lost 0 bases, J lost 3 bases, and 5 bases stayed unmatched. For the CDR3, the DNA is TGTGCCAGCAGCTTAGCCGGGACAGGGGGCGCGGACACCGGGGAGCTGTTTTTT. This translates into CASSLAGTGGADTGELFF.

This clone came up a few times. This chain links TRBV10-3 with TRBJ1-6; 7 bases match TRBD1. The germline V gene has CDR1 ENHRY and CDR2 SYGVKD. J was trimmed by 5 bases and V by 4 bases; bases with no gene match: 5. The CDR3 has 15 amino acids. The CDR3 reads CAISARDSDNSPLHF. The CDR3 coding sequence is TGTGCCATCAGTGCGAGGGACAGCGATAATTCACCCCTCCACTTT.

This clone was recorded only once. This rearrangement joins TRBV5-1 to TRBJ1-6, with 7 bases fitting TRBD1. V was pared by 4 bases and J by 6 bases, with 4 bases of the junction left unmatched. This CDR3 comprises 14 residues. CDR1 and CDR2 (germline): SGHRS, YFSETQ. The CDR3, as DNA: TGCGCCAGCAGCGTCCGGGACAGTAATTCACCCCTCCACTTT. Amino acids: CASSVRDSNSPLHF. The entire variable domain, with the rest obtained from reference TRBV5-1 and TRBJ1-6, is as follows: KAGVTQTPRYLIKTRGQQVTLSCSPISGHRSVSWYQQTPGQGLQFLFEYFSETQRNKGNFPGRFSGRQFSNSRSEMNVSTLELGDSALYLCASSVRDSNSPLHFGNGTRLTVT.

V is TRBV4-3 and J is TRBJ1-2; the D gene is possibly TRBD1 (5 bases). The CDR3 sequence is 14 residues long. The germline CDR1 and CDR2 sequences are LGHNA and YSLEER. The V end lost 5 bases, the J end lost 4 bases, and 14 bases lay between the germline ends. The CDR3 region is CASSYRDGLYGYTF. The CDR3 region has the DNA TGCGCCAGCAGCTACCGGGACGGACTCTATGGCTACACCTTC.

With respect to this clone: Different DNA sequences within this sample yield the same CDR3. The J gene is TRBJ1-4, the V gene TRBV7-9, with 8 bases fitting TRBD1. The ends lost 0 bases at V and 4 bases at J; junction bases unmatched: 1. The germline gives CDR1 SEHNR, CDR2 FQNEAQ (reference sequence). CDR3 length equals 15 residues. CDR3 residues: CASSLAGQGNEKLFF. The CDR3 nucleotides are TGTGCCAGCAGCTTAGCAGGACAGGGTAATGAAAAACTGTTTTTT.

There are a few counts of this clone. The chain couples TRBV5-1 to TRBJ2-3; 9 bases are shared with TRBD2. The germline gives CDR1 SGHRS, CDR2 YFSETQ. The CDR3 runs to 16 residues. V dropped 0 bases and J dropped 0; count of bases not matched to a gene: 2. CDR3 sequence: CASSLGLAASTDTQYF. The CDR3 DNA sequence: TGCGCCAGCAGCTTGGGACTAGCGGCTAGCACAGATACGCAGTATTTT.

In DNA form, the CDR3 reads TGTGCCACCGGGGGTGGTAGCGGGTCCCAAGAGACCCAGTACTTC. It is translated as CATGGGSGSQETQYF. This chain joins TRBV7-9 and TRBJ2-5; 7 positions match TRBD2. V lost 10 bases, J lost 1 base, and 12 bases stayed unmatched. Per the germline V gene, CDR1 is SEHNR and CDR2 is FQNEAQ (reference sequence). There are 15 residues in the CDR3. Together with reference TRBV7-9 and TRBJ2-5, the CDR3 gives the full variable domain: DTGVSQNPRHKITKRGQNVTFRCDPISEHNRLYWYRQTLGQGPEFLTYFQNEAQLEKSRLLSDRFSAERPKGSFSTLEIQRTEQGDSAMYLCATGGGSGSQETQYFGPGTRLLVL.